This T cell receptor beta chain was found in a study of T cells in Graves' hyperthyroidism and ophthalmopathy. Study results and caveats: Clonotypes that were expanded in thyroid above 0.001 mostly appeared in blood too. Ophthalmopathy was distinguished from stable hyperthyroidism by 13 V-J signatures.

The sample holds a few counts of this clonotype. Its antigen remains unidentified. Clinical symptoms, serum thyroxine and TRAb, thyroid ultrasound and orbital computed tomography were used for the diagnoses. Amplified TCR beta CDR3 regions came from RNA transcripts. TCR CDR3 underwent first-round RT-PCR with the HTBI primer set. TCRdb used MiXCR to reprocess the multiplex PCR reads, holding one entry per CDR3 protein. This sample yields 400,000 to 500,000 distinct CDR3 sequences, of which roughly an eighth are seen a single time; less than 20% belongs to the top ten. Sample: blood. The receptor comes from a young woman with Graves' hyperthyroidism.

CDR3: CASSEGSGRTGELFF. The CDR3 DNA reads TGTGCCAGCAGTGAAGGTAGCGGGAGGACCGGGGAGCTGTTTTTT. The gene calls are TRBV2 and TRBJ2-2, with TRBD2 matching 10 bases. The CDR3 has 15 residues. Germline CDR1 and CDR2: SNHLY and FYNNEI. V dropped 1 base and J dropped 5; count of bases not matched to a gene: 1.